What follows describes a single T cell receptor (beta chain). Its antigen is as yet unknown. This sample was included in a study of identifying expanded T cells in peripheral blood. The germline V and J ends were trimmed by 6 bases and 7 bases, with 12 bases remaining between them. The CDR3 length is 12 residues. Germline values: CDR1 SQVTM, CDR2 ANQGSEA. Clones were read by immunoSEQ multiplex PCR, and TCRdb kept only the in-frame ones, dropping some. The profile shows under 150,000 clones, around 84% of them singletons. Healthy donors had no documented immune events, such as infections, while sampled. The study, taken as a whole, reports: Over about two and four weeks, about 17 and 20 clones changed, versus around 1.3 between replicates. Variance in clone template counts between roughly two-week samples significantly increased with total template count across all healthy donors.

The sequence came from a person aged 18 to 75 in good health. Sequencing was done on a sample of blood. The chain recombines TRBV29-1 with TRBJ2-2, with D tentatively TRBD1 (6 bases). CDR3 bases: TGCAGCGTAGGGGGTTATAACGGGGAGCTGTTTTTT. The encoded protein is CSVGGYNGELFF.